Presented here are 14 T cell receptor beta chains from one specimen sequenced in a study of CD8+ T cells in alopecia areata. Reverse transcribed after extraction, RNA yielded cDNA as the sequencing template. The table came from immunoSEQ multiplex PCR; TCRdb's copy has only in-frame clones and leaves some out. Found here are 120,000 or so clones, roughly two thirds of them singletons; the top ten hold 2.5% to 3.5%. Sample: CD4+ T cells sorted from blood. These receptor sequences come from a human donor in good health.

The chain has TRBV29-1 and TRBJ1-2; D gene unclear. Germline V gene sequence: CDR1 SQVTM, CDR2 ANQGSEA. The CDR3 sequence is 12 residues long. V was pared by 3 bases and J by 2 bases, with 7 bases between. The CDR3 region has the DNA TGCAGCGTTGAGAACAGCAACTATGGCTACACCTTC. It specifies CSVENSNYGYTF.

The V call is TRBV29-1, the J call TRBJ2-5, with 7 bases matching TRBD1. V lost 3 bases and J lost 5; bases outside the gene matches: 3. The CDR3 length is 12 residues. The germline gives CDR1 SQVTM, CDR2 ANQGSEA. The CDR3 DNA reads TGCAGCGTTGAGACAGGGACCGAGACCCAGTACTTC. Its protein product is CSVETGTETQYF. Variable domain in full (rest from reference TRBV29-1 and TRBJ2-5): SAVISQKPSRDICQRGTSLTIQCQVDSQVTMMFWYRQQPGQSLTLIATANQGSEATYESGFVIDKFPISRPNLTFSTLTVSNMSPEDSSIYLCSVETGTETQYFGPGTRLLVL.

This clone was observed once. CDR3 loop: CSVEDWTGYGYTF. The CDR3 DNA reads TGCAGCGTTGAAGATTGGACAGGGTACGGCTACACCTTC. The chain has TRBV29-1 and TRBJ1-2, with TRBD1 identical over 8 bases. Germline-derived CDR1 and CDR2 are SQVTM and ANQGSEA. J was trimmed by 8 bases and V by 0 bases; bases with no gene match: 5. This CDR3 has 13 amino acids.

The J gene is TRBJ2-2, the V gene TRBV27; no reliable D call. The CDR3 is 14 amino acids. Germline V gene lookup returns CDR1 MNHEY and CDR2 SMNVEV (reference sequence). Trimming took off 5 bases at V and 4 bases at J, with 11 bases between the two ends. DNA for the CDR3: TGTGCCAGCAGTCCGTTGGGCGGCACCGGGGAGCTGTTTTTT. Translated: CASSPLGGTGELFF.

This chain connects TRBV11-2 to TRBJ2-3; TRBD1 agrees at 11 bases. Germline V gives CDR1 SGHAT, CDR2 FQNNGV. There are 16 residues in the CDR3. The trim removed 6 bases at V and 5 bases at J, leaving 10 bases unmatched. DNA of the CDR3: TGTGCCAGCAGTTGGTCCTGGACAGGGGGCAAAGATACGCAGTATTTT. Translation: CASSWSWTGGKDTQYF.

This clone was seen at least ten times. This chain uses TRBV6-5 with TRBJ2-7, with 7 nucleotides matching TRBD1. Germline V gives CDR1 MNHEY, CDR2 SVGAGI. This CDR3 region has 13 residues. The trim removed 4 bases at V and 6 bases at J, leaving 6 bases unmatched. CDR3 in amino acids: CASSSTGPGEQYF. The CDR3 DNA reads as TGTGCCAGCAGTTCGACAGGGCCAGGCGAGCAGTACTTC.

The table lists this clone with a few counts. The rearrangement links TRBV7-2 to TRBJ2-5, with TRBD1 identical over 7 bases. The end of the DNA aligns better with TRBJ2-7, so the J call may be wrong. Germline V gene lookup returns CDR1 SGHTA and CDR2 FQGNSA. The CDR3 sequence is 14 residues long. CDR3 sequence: CASSYGTVSYEQYF. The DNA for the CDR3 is TGTGCCAGCAGTTACGGGACAGTTTCCTACGAGCAGTACTTC.

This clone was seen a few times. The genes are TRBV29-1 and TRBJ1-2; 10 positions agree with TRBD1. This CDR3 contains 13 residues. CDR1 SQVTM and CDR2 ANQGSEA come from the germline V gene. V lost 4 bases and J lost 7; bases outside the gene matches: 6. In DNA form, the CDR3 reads TGCAGCGTTGGGACGGGACAGGGGTTTGGCTACACCTTC. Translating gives CSVGTGQGFGYTF. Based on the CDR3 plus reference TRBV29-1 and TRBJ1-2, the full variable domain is SAVISQKPSRDICQRGTSLTIQCQVDSQVTMMFWYRQQPGQSLTLIATANQGSEATYESGFVIDKFPISRPNLTFSTLTVSNMSPEDSSIYLCSVGTGQGFGYTFGSGTRLTVV.

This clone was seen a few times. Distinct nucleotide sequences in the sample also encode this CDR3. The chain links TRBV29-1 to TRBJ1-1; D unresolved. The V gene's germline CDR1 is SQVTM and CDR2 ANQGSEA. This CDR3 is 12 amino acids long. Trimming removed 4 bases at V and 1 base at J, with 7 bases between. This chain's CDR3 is CSVGGWNTEAFF. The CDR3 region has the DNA TGCAGCGTTGGAGGGTGGAACACTGAAGCTTTCTTT. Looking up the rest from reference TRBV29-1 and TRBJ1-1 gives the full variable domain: SAVISQKPSRDICQRGTSLTIQCQVDSQVTMMFWYRQQPGQSLTLIATANQGSEATYESGFVIDKFPISRPNLTFSTLTVSNMSPEDSSIYLCSVGGWNTEAFFGQGTRLTVV.

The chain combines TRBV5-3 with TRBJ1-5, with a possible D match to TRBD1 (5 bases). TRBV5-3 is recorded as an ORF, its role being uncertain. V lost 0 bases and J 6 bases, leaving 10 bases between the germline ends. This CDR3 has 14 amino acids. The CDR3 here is CARSLAGSIQPQHF. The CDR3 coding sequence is TGTGCCAGAAGCTTGGCAGGGAGTATTCAGCCCCAGCATTTT.

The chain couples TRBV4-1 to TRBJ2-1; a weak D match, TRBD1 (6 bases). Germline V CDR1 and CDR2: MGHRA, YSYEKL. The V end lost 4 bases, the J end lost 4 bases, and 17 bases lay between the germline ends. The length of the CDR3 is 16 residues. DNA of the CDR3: TGCGCCAGCAGCCTACTACTCGGGACACAATACAATGAGCAGTTCTTC. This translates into CASSLLLGTQYNEQFF.

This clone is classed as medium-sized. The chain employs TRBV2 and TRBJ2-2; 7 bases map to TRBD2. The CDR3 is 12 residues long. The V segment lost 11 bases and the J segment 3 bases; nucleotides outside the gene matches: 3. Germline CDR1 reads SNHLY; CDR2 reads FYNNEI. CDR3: CAATSDTGELFF. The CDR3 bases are TGTGCCGCCACTAGCGACACCGGGGAGCTGTTTTTT.

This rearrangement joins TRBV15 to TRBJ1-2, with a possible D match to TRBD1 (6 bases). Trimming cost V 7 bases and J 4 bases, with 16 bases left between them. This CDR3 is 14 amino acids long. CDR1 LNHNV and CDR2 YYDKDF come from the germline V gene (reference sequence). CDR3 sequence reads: CATNYGGPGYGYTF. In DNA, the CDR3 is TGTGCCACCAACTACGGGGGGCCGGGCTATGGCTACACCTTC.

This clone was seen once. CDR3 coding DNA: TGTGCCAGCAGGACTTCGGCTTTCGCGAACACCGGGGAGCTGTTTTTT. This translates into CASRTSAFANTGELFF. The chain employs TRBV25-1 and TRBJ2-2; D remains unclear. Germline V lookup: CDR1 MGHDK, CDR2 SYGVNS. This CDR3 contains 16 residues. V was trimmed by 6 bases and J by 0 bases, leaving 14 bases between them.